The rows below give T cell receptor beta chains drawn from one sample of a study of Ad26.COV2.S vaccination and SARS-CoV-2 variants. The protocol was immunoSEQ multiplex PCR, while the TCRdb copy is restricted to in-frame clones and leaves out a portion. Among fewer than 500,000 clones listed, 80% to 95% were seen once. Source: peripheral blood, taken in a trial of Ad26.COV2.S vaccine versus placebo. The receptors were gathered from a person aged 18-65 years who received the Ad26.COV2.S COVID-19 vaccine or a placebo. The CDR3 runs from the conserved cysteine through the conserved F or W. The D gene is left open where the match is weak. Rows give clone size only sometimes, using once, few, many, or a class for an expanded clone.

d_call	v_call	j_call	clone_size	cdr3_nt	cdr3_aa
TRBD2	TRBV15	TRBJ2-1	once	TGTGCCACCAGCACTAGCGGGAGGGTCCACAATGAGCAGTTCTTC	CATSTSGRVHNEQFF
-	TRBV12-3/TRBV12-4	TRBJ2-7	-	TGTGCCAGCAGTTTACATCGAGCCGAGCAGTACTTC	CASSLHRAEQYF
-	TRBV7-2	TRBJ2-1	-	TGTGCCAGCAGCCCGAACTTGGGTGAGCAGTTCTTC	CASSPNLGEQFF
-	TRBV10-2	TRBJ1-1	once	TGCGCCAGCAGTGTGGGGGGCACTGAAGCTTTCTTT	CASSVGGTEAFF
-	TRBV6-2/TRBV6-3	TRBJ1-5	few	TGTGCCAGCAGTCACCTTTCCCTTAGACGCAATCAGCCCCAGCATTTT	CASSHLSLRRNQPQHF
-	TRBV14	TRBJ2-2	-	TGTGCCAGCAGCCAAGATTGGCCCGGGGAGCTGTTTTTT	CASSQDWPGELFF
TRBD2	TRBV29-1	TRBJ2-1	-	TGCAGCGTTGGTGGGGCTAGCGGGAGGAGGGACAATGAGCAGTTCTTC	CSVGGASGRRDNEQFF
TRBD1	TRBV5-1	TRBJ1-1	once	TGCGCCAGCAGCCTAGGGGACAGGGCTAGAACTGAAGCTTTCTTT	CASSLGDRARTEAFF
TRBD1	TRBV18	TRBJ2-7	-	TGTGCCAGCTCACCACTGGACAGGGAACGGGACGAGCAGTACTTC	CASSPLDRERDEQYF
-	TRBV4-1	TRBJ1-1	-	TGCGCCAGCAGCCCCACGCTTGGGGCTGAAGCTTTCTTT	CASSPTLGAEAFF
TRBD2	TRBV19	TRBJ2-3	-	TGTGCCAGTAGTATTTTAGCGGGAGGACGTGATACGCAGTATTTT	CASSILAGGRDTQYF
-	TRBV6-2/TRBV6-3	TRBJ1-5	-	TGTGCCAGCAGTTACCAATCAGACAATCAGCCCCAGCATTTT	CASSYQSDNQPQHF
-	TRBV7-2	TRBJ1-5	-	TGTGCCAGCAGCTTATCTAGGGAAAGTCAGCCCCAGCATTTT	CASSLSRESQPQHF
TRBD2	TRBV19	TRBJ2-2	-	TGTGCCAGTAGTATCCGGGCTAGCGGGTCGAACACCGGGGAGCTGTTTTTT	CASSIRASGSNTGELFF
-	TRBV2	TRBJ2-6	-	TGTGCCAGCAGTGAAGGAGGGGCCAACGTCCTGACTTTC	CASSEGGANVLTF
TRBD1	TRBV5-4	TRBJ2-2	-	TGTGCCAGCAGCTCCCCCGGGACAGGGAACACCGGGGAGCTGTTTTTT	CASSSPGTGNTGELFF
TRBD1	TRBV7-9	TRBJ2-7	few	TGTGCCAGCAGCACGATATCCATCGGGGACAGCGTTATACAGCAGTACTTC	CASSTISIGDSVIQQYF
TRBD1	TRBV4-1	TRBJ1-1	-	TGCGCCAGCAGCCAAGCCGACCCAGACAGGGAGGACACTGAAGCTTTCTTT	CASSQADPDREDTEAFF
-	TRBV2	TRBJ2-2	-	TGTGCCAGCAGATTGGAGAGCACCGGGGAGCTGTTTTTT	CASRLESTGELFF
TRBD2	TRBV29-1	TRBJ2-7	-	TGCAGCGTCCGGGGGGAGTCCTACGAGCAGTACTTC	CSVRGESYEQYF
TRBD1	TRBV6-5	TRBJ2-2	few	TGTGCCAGCAGTAGGCCAGGGGGAACCGGGGAGCTGTTTTTT	CASSRPGGTGELFF
-	TRBV6-5	TRBJ2-3	-	TGTGCCAGCAGCCGACTGTCACCGAACACAGATACGCAGTATTTT	CASSRLSPNTDTQYF
-	TRBV11-3	TRBJ1-1	-	TGTGCCAGCAGCTTAAACAGGGCTGCTGAAGCTTTCTTT	CASSLNRAAEAFF
-	TRBV11-2	TRBJ2-7	-	TGTGCCAGCAGCTTAGCCCCCCACGGATACGAGCAGTACTTC	CASSLAPHGYEQYF
-	TRBV5-1	TRBJ2-7	-	TGCGCCAGCAGCTGGGGTTGGGGGGCCCTTATTTACGAGCAGTACTTC	CASSWGWGALIYEQYF
TRBD2	TRBV4-1	TRBJ2-7	-	TGCGCCAGCAGCCCCGGGGAGGGCTACGAGCAGTACTTC	CASSPGEGYEQYF
TRBD1	TRBV5-1	TRBJ2-6	once	TGCGCCAGCAGTTGGGACAGGATAAGCTCTGGGGCCAACGTCCTGACTTTC	CASSWDRISSGANVLTF
-	TRBV7-8	TRBJ1-2	-	TGTGCCAGCAGCTTGCCAGGGCGGTTCTATGGCTACACCTTC	CASSLPGRFYGYTF
-	TRBV3-1/TRBV3-2	TRBJ2-3	-	TGTGCCAGCAGCCAAGTAATAACAGATACGCAGTATTTT	CASSQVITDTQYF
-	TRBV11-2	TRBJ2-7	-	TGTGCCAGCAGCTCCATCAAAGGCACGGACTCCTACGAGCAGTACTTC	CASSSIKGTDSYEQYF
TRBD2	TRBV5-1	TRBJ2-1	-	TGCGCCAGCAAAGAAACCCGGACTAGCGGGAATGAGCAGTTCTTC	CASKETRTSGNEQFF
TRBD2	TRBV7-2	TRBJ2-7	-	TGTGCCAGCAGCTTAGTCGGAACTAGCGGGAGGGCCCAAACCTACGAGCAGTACTTC	CASSLVGTSGRAQTYEQYF
-	TRBV28	TRBJ1-1	-	TGTGCCAGCAGGTCTGGGGGGTACAACACTGAAGCTTTCTTT	CASRSGGYNTEAFF
TRBD1	TRBV28	TRBJ1-5	-	TGTGCCAGCAGTACTCCGGGACAGGGGTTTCAGCCCCAGCATTTT	CASSTPGQGFQPQHF
-	TRBV6-6	TRBJ2-1	-	TGTGCCAGCAGTTACTACGAGGGGCTAGGTGAGCAGTTCTTC	CASSYYEGLGEQFF
TRBD2	TRBV11-2	TRBJ2-4	-	TGTGCCAGCAGCTTGAGCGTCGGGACTAGAAGGGACATTCAGTACTTC	CASSLSVGTRRDIQYF
TRBD1	TRBV5-4	TRBJ2-5	-	TGTGCCAGCGCCCGGGACAGGCATGAAGAGACCCAGTACTTC	CASARDRHEETQYF
-	TRBV7-9	TRBJ1-3	-	TGTGCCAGCAGCCGGGACCTCGGAAACACCATATATTTT	CASSRDLGNTIYF
-	TRBV4-3	TRBJ1-6	-	TGCGCCAGCAGCCAAGATCAGGGACAATGGAATTCACCCCTCCACTTT	CASSQDQGQWNSPLHF
-	TRBV10-3	TRBJ2-7	once	TGTGCCATCAGTGAGTCAGGGCCCCAGAGCCCTAACTCCTACGAGCAGTACTTC	CAISESGPQSPNSYEQYF
-	TRBV5-1	TRBJ2-7	-	TGCGCCAGCAGCTTCTCGGAGGGTATGCGCTACGAGCAGTACTTC	CASSFSEGMRYEQYF
TRBD2	TRBV30	TRBJ2-3	-	TGTGCCTGGAGCTCTGCGGGAGTGACAGATACGCAGTATTTT	CAWSSAGVTDTQYF
TRBD1	TRBV3-1/TRBV3-2	TRBJ2-1	once	TGTGCCAGCAGCCCGGACAGGGGTTTTCATTTCAATGAGCAGTTCTTC	CASSPDRGFHFNEQFF
TRBD2	TRBV27	TRBJ2-3	-	TGTGCCAGCAGTTTATTGGCTAGCGGGAGTTTTGATACGCAGTATTTT	CASSLLASGSFDTQYF
TRBD2	TRBV7-9	TRBJ2-3	-	TGTGCCAGCAGCTTAAGGTTAGCGGGAGTTTCGGATACGCAGTATTTT	CASSLRLAGVSDTQYF
-	TRBV11-3	TRBJ2-1	-	TGTGCCAGCAGCTTAGCGCCACAGGGGGCGGCGGGAGGGAATGAGCAGTTCTTC	CASSLAPQGAAGGNEQFF